This T cell receptor (beta chain) emerged from a study of cytomegalovirus exposure and HLA in healthy donors. The study's findings and limits: DRB1 had the most TCR associations and HLA-C the fewest, a later analysis found, with rates varying by HLA locus. In a later analysis, TCR beta V- and J-gene trimming was associated with a missense DCLRE1C variant. Researchers reported in a later analysis that common viral pathogens appeared linked to several top clusters.

About this clone: Antigen unknown.

Sampled while nominally healthy, donors likely had unrecorded immune exposures. PCR employed 60 Vbeta and 13 Jbeta primers. Measured with immunoSEQ multiplex PCR; TCRdb has only the in-frame clones, and not every one. In the table there are fewer than 250,000 clones, more than 75% of which are singletons. The specimen was PBMCs. This clonotype originated in a male donor in good health and CMV-seropositive.

The CDR3 spells CASSSRTGRHTEAFF. The CDR3 coding sequence is TGCGCCAGCAGCTCTCGGACAGGGAGGCACACTGAAGCTTTCTTT. The rearrangement joins TRBV5-1 to TRBJ1-1, with 8 bases aligning to TRBD1. This CDR3 is 15 amino acids long. J gave up 3 bases and V 3 bases, and 7 bases lay outside the gene matches. The germline V gene encodes CDR1 SGHRS and CDR2 YFSETQ.